This T cell receptor (beta chain) derives from a study of regulatory T cells in long-lasting Graves disease. Time point: newly diagnosed GD, antithyroid drugs for less than 3 months. Generation of the TCR library employed RNA extracted from PBMCs. Trimming pared 6 bases from V and 0 bases from J, leaving 15 bases between. Per germline, CDR1 MDHEN and CDR2 SYDVKM. The CDR3 consists of 16 residues. HTBI primers from iRepertoire and Arm-PCR of CDR3 regions yielded the TCR beta libraries. TCRdb re-derived calls from the multiplex PCR reads in MiXCR, one entry per CDR3 protein. The table has approximately 460,000 distinct CDR3 sequences, 16% seen once. At least ten counts were recorded for this clonotype. The same sample was also used in a study of T cells in Graves' hyperthyroidism and ophthalmopathy. In that study: Exclusion followed for patients with uncontrolled infection, other autoimmune disease, pregnancy or lactation.

Specimen: peripheral blood mononuclear cells (PBMCs), collected at new diagnosis, from a patient treated with antithyroid drugs. The sequence came from a woman aged 25 to 45 with Graves disease. The rearrangement links TRBV28 to TRBJ1-3; no clear D gene. The CDR3 sequence: CASSPDPTGSGNTIYF. The CDR3, as DNA: TGTGCCAGCAGCCCAGACCCGACGGGCTCTGGAAACACCATATATTTT.